The T cell receptor (beta chain) under discussion was sequenced for a study of regulatory T cells in long-lasting Graves disease. General study results and limits: Gene preferences differed: TRBV28, TRBJ1-2, TRBJ2-5 in persistent cases.

Germline CDR1 and CDR2: SNHLY and FYNNEI. Trimming took off 4 bases at V and 1 base at J, with 12 bases between the two ends. The CDR3 has 15 amino acids. In building TCR beta libraries, iRepertoire HTBI primers were used together with Arm-PCR of CDR3 regions. Using its own MiXCR run on the multiplex PCR reads, TCRdb lists one record per CDR3 protein. Of hundreds of thousands of distinct CDR3 sequences listed, roughly 15% are singletons. Regarding this clonotype: Antigen unknown. This could be a read error, since a much larger clone is one nucleotide away.

Noted time point: newly diagnosed GD, antithyroid drugs for less than 3 months. Extracted PBMC RNA gave rise to the TCR library. This sample was shared with a second study, whose subject was T cells in Graves' hyperthyroidism and ophthalmopathy. That investigation notes: Each patient was aged 18 to 65 and had newly diagnosed hyperthyroidism of under 2 months' duration.

This sequence joins TRBV2 and TRBJ2-3; a possible D gene is TRBD2 (5 bases). This TCR was recovered from a woman aged 25-40 years with Graves disease. The sample consisted of peripheral blood mononuclear cells (PBMCs), taken at new diagnosis, from a patient treated with antithyroid drugs. CDR3 residues: CASSALEGGTDTQYF. The DNA for the CDR3 is TGTGCCAGCAGTGCACTAGAGGGAGGCACAGATACGCAGTATTTT.